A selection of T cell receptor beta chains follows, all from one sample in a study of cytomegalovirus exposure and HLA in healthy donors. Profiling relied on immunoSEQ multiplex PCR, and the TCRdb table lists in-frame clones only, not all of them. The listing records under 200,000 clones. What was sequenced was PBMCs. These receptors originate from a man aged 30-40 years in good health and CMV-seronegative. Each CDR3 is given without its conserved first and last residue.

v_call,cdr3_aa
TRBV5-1,ASSLNRGWGNQPQH
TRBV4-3,ASSQQVTYEQY
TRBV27,ASSSYGTELSTDTQY
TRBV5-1,ASSLGAGTYEQY
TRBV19,ASSIERGGTEAF
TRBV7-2,ASSSPGGYGYT
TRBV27,ASSPLLYRLYGYT
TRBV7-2,ASSSPRSGRGYNEQF
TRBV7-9,ASSLSGLGGLEGETQY
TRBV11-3,ASSVSGGTGELF
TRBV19,ASSMSSYSYEQY
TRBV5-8,ASSFSLVPHEQY
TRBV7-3,ASSAVGGVPGELF
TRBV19,ASSITASGSQYEQY
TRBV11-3,ASSEHLNTEAF
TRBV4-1,ASSHPISGQGYEQY
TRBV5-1,ASSFSGRGDDEQF
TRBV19,ASLRTMAGFANTGELF
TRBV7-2,ASSLTWKGQETQY
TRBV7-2,ASSFSRNTEAF
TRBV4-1,ASSQPSVGETQY
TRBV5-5,ASSLGSGRVSYEQY
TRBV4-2,ASSQGSSLVYEQY
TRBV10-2,ASSEAFRLAETYEQY
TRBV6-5,ASSYEGGRF
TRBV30,AWMGQITSPLH
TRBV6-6,ASTNPGAYEQY
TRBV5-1,ASSLAGGATIPVVYEQY
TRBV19,ASSIGGETQY
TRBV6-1,ASSGQLIQETQY
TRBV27,ASSLDLTGDGYT
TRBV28,ASSLGREIEAF
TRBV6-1,ASVWEVAAF
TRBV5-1,ASSSGPGRYNEQF
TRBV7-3,ASSLLAGDTGELF
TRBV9,ASSVGSGTRVNEQF
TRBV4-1,ASSQAPVEKLF
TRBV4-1,ASSLGQGAFGGANVLT
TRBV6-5,ASSTVPGTQY
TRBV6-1,ASSEQGKKTEAF
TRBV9,ASSVKGGWQAGELF
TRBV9,ASSPHSGRDLYEQY
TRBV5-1,ASSWTAGDAYEQY
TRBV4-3,ASSQTRGGFGEKLF
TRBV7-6,ASSLDPGGRNQPQH
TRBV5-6,ASSLVGEELF